This T cell receptor (beta chain) was profiled in a study of PD-1 blockade in classical Hodgkin lymphoma. This sample's time point: cycle 4 day 1 (C4D1), after less than 7 weeks of nivolumab. Every patient was affected by relapse after autologous stem cell transplantation, while exposure to brentuximab vedotin was not uniform. Researchers used magnetic negative selection to pull out pure CD4+ T cells from thawed PBMCs. Using immunoSEQ multiplex PCR, the repertoire was profiled, and TCRdb retains in-frame clones only, with some absent. The sample shows fewer than 35,000 clones, roughly four fifths of them seen only once. V gave up 4 bases and J gave up 3 bases, with 13 bases separating them. From germline, CDR1 is SQVTM and CDR2 ANQGSEA. The CDR3 is made up of 13 amino acids. Study findings and constraints: CD4+ TCR diversity climbed significantly by C4D1, unlike CD8+ TCR diversity. Patients with an early start, nivolumab under 1 year after ASCT, were excluded.

As concerns this clone: Its matching antigen is unknown.

Sequencing was performed on CD4+ T cells from blood, taken before the fourth cycle of nivolumab. The origin of this receptor is a human donor with classical Hodgkin lymphoma. The chain carries TRBV29-1 and TRBJ2-7, with TRBD2 as a possible D gene (6 bases). The CDR3 here is CSVVFGGGYEQYF. The CDR3, as DNA: TGCAGCGTTGTATTCGGGGGTGGCTACGAGCAGTACTTC.